This TCR beta chain was identified in a study of CD8+ T cells in alopecia areata. General observations from the study: Persistence in scalp and blood during tofacitinib was observed for many expanded lesional clones. Within the top 100, expanded CD8+ clones significantly decreased with tofacitinib, as did scalp clonality.

There are 15 residues in the CDR3. Germline V gene lookup returns CDR1 MNHEY and CDR2 SVGAGI. With V trimmed by 6 bases and J by 6 bases, 13 bases remained unmatched. Following extraction, RNA underwent reverse transcription to cDNA, which served as the sequencing template. The method was immunoSEQ multiplex PCR; TCRdb's version includes in-frame clones alone and lacks a portion of them. The table shows approximately 210,000 clones, with about three fifths occurring only once. In this sample, this clone turned up once. Its antigen is currently unknown. As for treatment: oral pan-JAK inhibitor, 5-10 mg twice daily.

This chain links TRBV6-5 with TRBJ2-5, with 7 bases lining up with TRBD1. Sample: CD4+ T cells sorted from blood, taken at week 4, from a patient treated with tofacitinib. The source is a human donor with alopecia areata. CDR3 nucleotide sequence: TGTGCCAGCAGCCCAGGACAGGCTAGGGCGCAGACCCAGTACTTC. Encoded protein: CASSPGQARAQTQYF.